The 8 T cell receptor beta chains listed next were all sequenced from one sample in a study of blood T cells in healthy people across ages. Primers used in a second PCR of roughly 6 to 12 cycles were a sample-barcoded 5' primer and a J-beta primer mix. One entry per CDR3 protein, called by TCRdb with MiXCR from the 5' RACE reads. Of almost 1 million distinct CDR3 sequences listed, roughly 47% are singletons. The sample consisted of blood. The source of these receptors is a woman between 55 and 75 years old in good health.

A word on this clonotype: One end of the junction varies from germline; a read error may be responsible. The chain couples TRBV25-1 to TRBJ2-2; the match to TRBD2 covers 8 bases. Germline V gene data show CDR1 as MGHDK and CDR2 as SYGVNS. The CDR3 is made up of 14 amino acids. The CDR3 reads CAGSELADTGELFF. The CDR3 DNA is TGTGCCGGCAGTGAACTAGCGGACACCGGGGAGCTGTTTTTT.

The chain carries TRBV11-2 and TRBJ2-3, with D tentatively TRBD1 (5 bases). Germline assignment: CDR1 SGHAT and CDR2 FQNNGV. The CDR3 is 16 residues long. Trimming left V 5 bases short and J 0 bases short, with 15 bases between. CDR3 sequence: CASSRGMTASTDTQYF. The CDR3 DNA reads TGTGCCAGCAGCCGCGGAATGACAGCTAGCACAGATACGCAGTATTTT.

The chain recombines TRBV12-3 or TRBV12-4 with TRBJ2-1, with 8 bases that match TRBD2. V trimming: 6 bases; J trimming: 7 bases; junction bases outside the gene matches: 2. The CDR3 is 12 residues long. The CDR3 sequence is CASRIAGNEQFF. The DNA of the CDR3 is TGTGCCAGCAGAATAGCGGGGAATGAGCAGTTCTTC.

With respect to this clonotype: This likely stems from a read error, as it lies one base from a far larger clone. CDR3 sequence reads: CASSLHETQYF. In DNA, the CDR3 is TGTGCCAGCAGCTTACACGAGACCCAGTACTTC. The chain recombines TRBV7-2 with TRBJ2-5; unclear D gene. There are 11 residues in the CDR3. V was cut by 2 bases and J by 5 bases, with 3 bases left in between. The germline V gene encodes CDR1 SGHTA and CDR2 FQGNSA.

The chain couples TRBV19 to TRBJ2-6, with D possibly matching TRBD2 (5 bases). Trimming took off 7 bases at V and 0 bases at J, with 10 bases between the two ends. The germline V gene has CDR1 LNHDA and CDR2 SQIVND (reference sequence). The CDR3 extends over 15 amino acids. The CDR3 loop is CASIFSGSGANVLTF. The CDR3 DNA reads as TGTGCCAGTATTTTCAGCGGCTCTGGGGCCAACGTCCTGACTTTC.

This clonotype was counted a single time. The chain carries TRBV6-5 and TRBJ2-2, with D tentatively TRBD2 (5 bases). The germline CDR1 and CDR2 sequences are MNHEY and SVGAGI. The length of the CDR3 is 17 residues. Trimming removed 4 bases from V and 4 bases from J, with 19 bases in between. The CDR3 coding sequence is TGTGCCAGCAGTTGCTCAACCGAAACTAGAGCCACCGGGGAGCTGTTTTTT. As protein: CASSCSTETRATGELFF.

Of note for this clonotype: One end of the junction varies from germline; a read error may be responsible. The genes are TRBV7-2 and TRBJ2-7; 14 bases fit TRBD2. This CDR3 spans 15 amino acids. Germline values: CDR1 SGHTA, CDR2 FQGNSA. Written as DNA, the CDR3 is TGTGCCAACAGCTCGCGACTAGCGGGAGGGCACGAGCAGTACTTC. This codes for CANSSRLAGGHEQYF.

The chain combines TRBV9 with TRBJ2-7, with D possibly matching TRBD2 (5 bases). The germline V and J ends were trimmed by 0 bases and 3 bases, with 16 bases remaining between them. This CDR3 has 16 residues. The germline V gene encodes CDR1 SGDLS and CDR2 YYNGEE. The CDR3 spells CASSVDLGSRDYEQYF. CDR3 bases: TGTGCCAGCAGCGTAGATCTGGGGAGTCGGGACTACGAGCAGTACTTC.